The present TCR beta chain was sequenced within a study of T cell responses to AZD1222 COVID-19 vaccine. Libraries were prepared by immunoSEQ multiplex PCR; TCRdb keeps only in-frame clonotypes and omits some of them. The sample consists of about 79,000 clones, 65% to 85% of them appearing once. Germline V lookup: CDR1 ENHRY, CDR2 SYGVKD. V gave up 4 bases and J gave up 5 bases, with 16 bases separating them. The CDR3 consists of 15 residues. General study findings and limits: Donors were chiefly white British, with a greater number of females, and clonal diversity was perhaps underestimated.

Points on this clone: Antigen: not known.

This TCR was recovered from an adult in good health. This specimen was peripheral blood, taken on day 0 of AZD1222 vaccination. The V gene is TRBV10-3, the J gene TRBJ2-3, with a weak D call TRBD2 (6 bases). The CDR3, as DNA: TGTGCCATCAGTGTAGGGACTTCCCGGGTAGATACGCAGTATTTT. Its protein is CAISVGTSRVDTQYF.